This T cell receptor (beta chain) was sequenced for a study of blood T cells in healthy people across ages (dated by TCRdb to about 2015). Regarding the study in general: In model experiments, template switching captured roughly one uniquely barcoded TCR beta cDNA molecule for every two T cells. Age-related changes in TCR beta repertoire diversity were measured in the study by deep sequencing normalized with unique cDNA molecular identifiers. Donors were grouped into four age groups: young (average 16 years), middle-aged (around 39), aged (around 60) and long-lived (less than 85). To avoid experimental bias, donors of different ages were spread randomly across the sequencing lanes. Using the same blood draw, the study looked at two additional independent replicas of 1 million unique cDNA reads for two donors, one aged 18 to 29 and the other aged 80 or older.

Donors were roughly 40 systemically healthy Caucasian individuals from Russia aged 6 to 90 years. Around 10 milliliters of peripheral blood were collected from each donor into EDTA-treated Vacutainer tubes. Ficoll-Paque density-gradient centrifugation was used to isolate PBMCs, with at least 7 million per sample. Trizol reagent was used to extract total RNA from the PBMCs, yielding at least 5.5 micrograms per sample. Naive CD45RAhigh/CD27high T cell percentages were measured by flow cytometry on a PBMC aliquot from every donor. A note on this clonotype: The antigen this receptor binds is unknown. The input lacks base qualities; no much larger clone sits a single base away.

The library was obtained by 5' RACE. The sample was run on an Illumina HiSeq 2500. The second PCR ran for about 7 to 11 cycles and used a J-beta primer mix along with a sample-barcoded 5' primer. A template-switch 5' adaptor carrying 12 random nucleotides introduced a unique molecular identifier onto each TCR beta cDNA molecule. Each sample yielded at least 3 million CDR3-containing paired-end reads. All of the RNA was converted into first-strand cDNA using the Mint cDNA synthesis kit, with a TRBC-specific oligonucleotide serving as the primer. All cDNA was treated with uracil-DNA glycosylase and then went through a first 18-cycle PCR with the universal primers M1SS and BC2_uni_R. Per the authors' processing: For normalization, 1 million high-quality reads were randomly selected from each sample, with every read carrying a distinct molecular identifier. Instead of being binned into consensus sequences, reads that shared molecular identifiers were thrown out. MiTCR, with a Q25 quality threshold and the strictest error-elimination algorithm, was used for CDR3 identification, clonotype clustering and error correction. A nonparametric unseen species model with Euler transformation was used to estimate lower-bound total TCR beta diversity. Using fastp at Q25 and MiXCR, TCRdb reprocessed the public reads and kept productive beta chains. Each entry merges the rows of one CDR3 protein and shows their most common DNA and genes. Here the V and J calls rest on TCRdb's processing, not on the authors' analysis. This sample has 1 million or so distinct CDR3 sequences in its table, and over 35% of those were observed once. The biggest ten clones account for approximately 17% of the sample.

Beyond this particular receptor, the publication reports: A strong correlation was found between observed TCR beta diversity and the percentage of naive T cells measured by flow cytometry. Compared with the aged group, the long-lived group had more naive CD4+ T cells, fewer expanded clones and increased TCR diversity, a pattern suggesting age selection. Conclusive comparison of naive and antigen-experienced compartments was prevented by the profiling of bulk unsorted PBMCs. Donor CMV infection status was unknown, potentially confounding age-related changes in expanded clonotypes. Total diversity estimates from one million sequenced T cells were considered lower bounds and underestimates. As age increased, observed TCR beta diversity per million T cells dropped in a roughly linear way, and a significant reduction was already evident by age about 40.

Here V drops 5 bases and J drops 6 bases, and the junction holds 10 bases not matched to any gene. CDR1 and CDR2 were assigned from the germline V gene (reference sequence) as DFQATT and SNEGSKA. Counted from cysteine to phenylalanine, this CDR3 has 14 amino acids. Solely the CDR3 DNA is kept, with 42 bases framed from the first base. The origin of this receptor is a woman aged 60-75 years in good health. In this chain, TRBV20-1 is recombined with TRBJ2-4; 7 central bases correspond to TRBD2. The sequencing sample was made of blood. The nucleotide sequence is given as TGCAGTGCTTTTTACCAGGGCGGGGGAAACATTCAGTACTTC. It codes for CSAFYQGGGNIQYF.